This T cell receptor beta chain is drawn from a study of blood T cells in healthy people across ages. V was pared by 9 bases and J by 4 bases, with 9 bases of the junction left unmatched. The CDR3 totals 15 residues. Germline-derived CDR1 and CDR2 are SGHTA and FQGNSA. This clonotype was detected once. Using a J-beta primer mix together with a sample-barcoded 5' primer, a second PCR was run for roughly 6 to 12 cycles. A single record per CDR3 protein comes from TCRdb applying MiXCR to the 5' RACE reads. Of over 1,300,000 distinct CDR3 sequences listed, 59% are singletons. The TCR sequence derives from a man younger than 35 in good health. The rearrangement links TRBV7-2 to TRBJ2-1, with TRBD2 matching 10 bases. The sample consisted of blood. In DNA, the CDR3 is TGTGCCAGTTTAGATGGTAGCGGGAGGTACAATGAGCAGTTCTTC. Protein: CASLDGSGRYNEQFF.